This TCR beta chain stems from a study of blood T cell repertoires in COVID-19. V shed 3 bases and J 0 bases; nucleotides not matched to a gene: 1. Germline CDR1 reads LGHDT; CDR2 reads YNNKEL (reference sequence). There are 15 residues in the CDR3. Per the study methods: Cell counts per sample came from amplifying reference gene primers. Generated by immunoSEQ multiplex PCR, the TCRdb table keeps only in-frame clones and is missing some. V and J calls and clone size are copied from that table; D and trimming were computed from the DNA. The sample yields roughly 200,000 clones, roughly 87% seen once. This sequence joins TRBV3-1 (or the pseudogene TRBV3-2) and TRBJ2-1; TRBD2 matches 8 bases. This clonotype originated in a woman aged 40 to 50 with acute COVID-19. Specimen: PBMCs or T cells enriched from blood (not recorded which). The CDR3 is CASSHSGGSYNEQFF. The CDR3 DNA is TGTGCCAGCAGCCACAGCGGGGGCTCCTACAATGAGCAGTTCTTC.